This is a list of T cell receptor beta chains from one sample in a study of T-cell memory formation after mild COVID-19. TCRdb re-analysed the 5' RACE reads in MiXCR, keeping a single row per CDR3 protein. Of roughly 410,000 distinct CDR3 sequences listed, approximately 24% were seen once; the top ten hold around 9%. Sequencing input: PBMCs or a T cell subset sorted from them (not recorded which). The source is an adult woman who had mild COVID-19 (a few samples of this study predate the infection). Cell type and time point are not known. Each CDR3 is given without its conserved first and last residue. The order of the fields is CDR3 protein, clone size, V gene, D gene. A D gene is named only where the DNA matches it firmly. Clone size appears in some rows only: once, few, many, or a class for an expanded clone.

ASSAQGSGANVLT - TRBV9 -
ASSFMGGDGEQY - TRBV27 -
ASSATSTGFRNTQY - TRBV6-1 TRBD1
ASSPGLAVYNEQF many TRBV7-3 TRBD2
ASKKAGSTDTQY - TRBV4-1 -
ASSLVLAGGYEQF few TRBV7-2 TRBD2
ASSFPGLAGVEQY - TRBV5-6 TRBD2
ASSFLDRGYGYT - TRBV7-8 TRBD1
ASSSSDRPNTEAF few TRBV7-2 -
ASTGGRATEAF - TRBV12-3/TRBV12-4 -
ASSFGLAGGNEQF many TRBV7-3 TRBD2
SASPTSGGVGEQF few TRBV20-1 TRBD2
SARDGNTEAF few TRBV20-1 -
ASSQHTDTIYEQY - TRBV4-1 -
AWSPNVGEAF once TRBV30 -
ASSHRLAGGRDTQY - TRBV3-1 TRBD2
ASRRAGPYEQY - TRBV12-3/TRBV12-4 TRBD2
ASSYLGLGVGEQF - TRBV6-5 -
ASSLSRGEQY many TRBV5-1 -
ASSLQRGRVGYIQY - TRBV12-3/TRBV12-4 -
ASSWRGRRNEQF few TRBV12-3/TRBV12-4 -
ASSQDPEILGTDTQY - TRBV3-1 -
ASSQPGAEQF few TRBV5-1 -
SVESVKKNTEAF - TRBV29-1 -
ASSLDGSEYYGYT - TRBV5-1 -
ASSLADSHPHNEQF - TRBV23-1 -
ASSSTGGAEGEQF - TRBV7-6 TRBD1
ASSFWLSSYNEQF - TRBV12-3/TRBV12-4 -
ATSSRQEPGADTQY few TRBV15 -
ASSLAIVAGQQGTDTQY - TRBV7-8 -
ASRLVGEQF - TRBV12-3/TRBV12-4 -
ASSSTGPYGYT few TRBV11-2 -
ARQTDRNSPLH - TRBV7-9 TRBD1
ATSESGGADEQF - TRBV24-1 TRBD2
ASSFRLVTDTQY few TRBV11-3 -
ASSYPSSPEAF - TRBV6-6 -
ASSYFWGKHTEAF - TRBV27 -
SARDTGGPNYGYT few TRBV20-1 -
ASSPRTGGFNEKLF - TRBV6-5 TRBD1
SASGGWGNSGYT - TRBV20-1 -
ASRPSSGGNTEAF - TRBV12-3/TRBV12-4 -
ASTLRGAATFYNEQF once TRBV21-1 -
ASSLGLQTQY many TRBV5-5 -
ASSPGRNYEQY few TRBV7-6 TRBD2
ASSGGTSASYEQY - TRBV7-2 TRBD2
ASSALVWNTIY - TRBV2 -
ASSVVGWTSGRADNEQF few TRBV9 TRBD2
ASSLAGGRAPRETQY - TRBV5-1 TRBD2
ASLSTDTQY - TRBV11-2 -
ASSRGTGWADTQY - TRBV6-5 TRBD1
ATSDPASGRVEQF few TRBV24-1 TRBD2
ASSLVAGAPTNEQF - TRBV5-5 -
ASSLGGPNNEQF few TRBV12-3/TRBV12-4 -